These 17 T cell receptor beta chains share one sample of origin, sequenced in a study of Graves' ophthalmopathy and Graves' hyperthyroidism. TCR beta CDR3 amplification used RNA transcripts. HTBI primers served in a first-round RT-PCR, which a second-round multiplex PCR followed. Via MiXCR, TCRdb re-called the multiplex PCR reads, giving one row per CDR3 protein. The sample yields a few hundred thousand distinct CDR3 sequences, 35% to 40% seen once. Sequencing used peripheral blood or thyroid tissue (not recorded which). These receptors originate from an adult man with Graves' hyperthyroidism.

This clonotype was counted many times. The rearrangement joins TRBV5-1 to TRBJ1-1; D not certain. Germline CDR1 is SGHRS and CDR2 is YFSETQ. The V and J ends lost 0 bases and 0 bases respectively, with 12 bases between them. CDR3 length: 16 residues. CDR3: CASSLVGPTMNTEAFF. CDR3 sequence (DNA): TGCGCCAGCAGCTTGGTCGGGCCAACCATGAACACTGAAGCTTTCTTT.

Concerning this clonotype itself: The junction departs from germline at one end; a sequencing error may be responsible. This chain joins TRBV10-3 and TRBJ1-4, with D maybe TRBD1 (5 bases). The CDR3 is 14 residues long. CDR1 and CDR2 (germline): ENHRY, SYGVKD. The CDR3 is CASSSTPGNFGLFF. CDR3 DNA: TGTGCCAGCAGTTCGACTCCAGGGAATTTCGGACTGTTTTTT.

This clonotype was detected once. A much larger clone differs from this one at a single base, so this may be a read error. The J gene is TRBJ2-5, the V gene TRBV6-1; 7 positions match TRBD2. Germline V gives CDR1 MNHNS, CDR2 SASEGT. The CDR3 totals 15 residues. Trimming removed 6 bases from V and 2 bases from J; junction bases left unmatched: 9. CDR3 amino acids: CASRPTYGGQETQYF. CDR3 coding DNA: TGTGCCAGCAGGCCGACATACGGGGGGCAAGAGACCCAGTACTTC.

The chain uses TRBV2 and TRBJ1-6, with 7 bases lining up with TRBD1. From germline, CDR1 is SNHLY and CDR2 FYNNEI. The CDR3 covers 13 residues. V was clipped by 6 bases and J by 13 bases; unmatched bases: 9. The CDR3 DNA reads TGTGCCAGCAGCCGGGACAGCAAAGAGCCCCTCCACTTT. It is translated as CASSRDSKEPLHF. Based on the CDR3 plus reference TRBV2 and TRBJ1-6, the full variable domain is EPEVTQTPSHQVTQMGQEVILRCVPISNHLYFYWYRQILGQKVEFLVSFYNNEISEKSEIFDDQFSVERPDGSNFTLKIRSTKLEDSAMYFCASSRDSKEPLHFGNGTRLTVT.

The rearrangement joins TRBV10-3 to TRBJ2-5; 9 bases are shared with TRBD2. The V gene end was trimmed by 7 bases and the J gene end by 2 bases; junction bases not matched to a gene: 8. CDR1 ENHRY and CDR2 SYGVKD come from the germline V gene. This CDR3 has 15 residues. The CDR3: CAIMAQRGAQETQYF. CDR3 coding DNA: TGTGCCATCATGGCCCAGCGGGGGGCACAAGAGACCCAGTACTTC.

This sequence joins TRBV12-3 or TRBV12-4 and TRBJ2-7; no firm D call. Trimming stripped 9 bases from V and 2 bases from J, with 14 bases between. The CDR3 has 13 residues. The CDR3 DNA sequence: TGTGCCAGTGGCATGTCAGGACCCTACGAGCAGTACTTC. It is translated as CASGMSGPYEQYF.

This chain connects TRBV7-6 to TRBJ1-4; TRBD1 is a possible D gene (5 bases). Looked up from germline, CDR1 is SGHVS and CDR2 is FNYEAQ. CDR3 length: 14 amino acids. With 1 base removed from V and 8 bases from J, the gap between germline ends came to 11 bases. CDR3 nucleotide sequence: TGTGCCAGCAGCTTAGAGGGGCAGGGCGAAAAACTGTTTTTT. Translation: CASSLEGQGEKLFF.

This clonotype was counted between two and nine times. In DNA, the CDR3 is TGTGCCACAAGCCAGGGGGCAGATACGCAGTATTTT. It is translated as CATSQGADTQYF. The chain joins TRBV7-2 to TRBJ2-3; 7 bases map to TRBD1. Per the germline V gene, CDR1 is SGHTA and CDR2 is FQGNSA. V dropped 10 bases and J dropped 4; count of bases not matched to a gene: 5. The CDR3 runs 12 residues.

Ten or more counts support this clonotype. This sequence joins TRBV29-1 and TRBJ1-5; tentatively, D is TRBD1 (6 bases). The CDR3 has 13 residues. Trimming removed 4 bases at V and 7 bases at J, with 14 bases between. Germline CDR1 and CDR2: SQVTM and ANQGSEA. This CDR3 reads CSVGEGGRQPQHF. The CDR3 coding sequence is TGCAGCGTTGGGGAGGGGGGGAGGCAGCCCCAGCATTTT. Drawing the rest from reference TRBV29-1 and TRBJ1-5, the complete variable domain is SAVISQKPSRDICQRGTSLTIQCQVDSQVTMMFWYRQQPGQSLTLIATANQGSEATYESGFVIDKFPISRPNLTFSTLTVSNMSPEDSSIYLCSVGEGGRQPQHFGDGTRLSIL.

This clonotype was seen ten or more times. V and J are TRBV29-1 and TRBJ1-5; D is ambiguous. Trimming shortened V by 7 bases and J by 3 bases, and 13 bases separated the two germline ends. The length of the CDR3 is 13 residues. Germline CDR1 SQVTM, CDR2 ANQGSEA. The CDR3 DNA is TGCAGCGCTAATGACGGGGTCAATCAGCCCCAGCATTTT. It encodes CSANDGVNQPQHF.

This chain uses TRBV10-3 with TRBJ1-1, with D possibly TRBD1 on 6 matching bases. Germline assignment: CDR1 ENHRY and CDR2 SYGVKD. The CDR3 length is 14 residues. V was shortened by 3 bases and J by 4 bases, with 12 bases between the two germline ends. CDR3 loop: CAISDGQGSTEAFF. Here the CDR3 DNA reads TGTGCCATCAGTGACGGGCAGGGGAGCACTGAAGCTTTCTTT.

About this clonotype itself: One base away lies a much larger clone, so this may be a sequencing read error. The rearrangement links TRBV19 to TRBJ1-5; tentatively, D is TRBD1 (5 bases). V lost 8 bases and J lost 6, with 20 bases in between. The CDR3 spans 15 residues. Germline V lookup: CDR1 LNHDA, CDR2 SQIVND (reference sequence). CDR3 nucleotides: TGTGCCAGTTGGGGGGGAAGGCAGGGCAGTCAGCCCCAGCATTTT. Translation gives CASWGGRQGSQPQHF.

This clonotype has at least ten counts. The chain employs TRBV25-1 and TRBJ2-2; D might be TRBD1 or TRBD2, each matching 5 bases. CDR3 length equals 16 residues. V was cut by 5 bases and J by 6 bases, with 19 bases left in between. In germline, CDR1 is MGHDK, CDR2 SYGVNS. The DNA of the CDR3 is TGTGCCAGCAGTCCTGGACACGGGATGGGAGCCGGGGAGCTGTTTTTT. As protein: CASSPGHGMGAGELFF.

The chain uses TRBV19 and TRBJ1-1; D uncertain. The V gene's germline CDR1 is LNHDA and CDR2 SQIVND (reference sequence). The CDR3 consists of 15 residues. The V gene lost 6 bases and the J gene lost 1 base, with 15 bases spanning the gap. The CDR3 region is CASREFRATNTEAFF. The CDR3 DNA reads as TGTGCCAGTAGAGAATTCCGAGCGACGAACACTGAAGCTTTCTTT.

As for this clonotype: This may arise from a read error, as a much more abundant clone is one base away. The chain recombines TRBV7-9 with TRBJ1-1; D gene uncertain. The V gene lost 1 base and the J gene lost 4 bases, with 10 bases spanning the gap. CDR1 and CDR2 from the germline V gene are SEHNR and FQNEAQ (reference sequence). CDR3 length equals 14 residues. CDR3 sequence reads: CASSLEVGSTEAFF. The CDR3 DNA sequence: TGTGCCAGCAGCTTAGAGGTGGGGAGCACTGAAGCTTTCTTT.

The chain employs TRBV2 and TRBJ2-1, with 7 bases matching TRBD1. The germline V gene has CDR1 SNHLY and CDR2 FYNNEI. This CDR3 is 15 amino acids long. Trimming removed 4 bases from V and 5 bases from J; junction bases left unmatched: 8. Written as DNA, the CDR3 is TGTGCCAGCAGTGGACCGGGACAGCCGGACAATGAGCAGTTCTTC. This codes for CASSGPGQPDNEQFF. The whole variable domain, remainder taken from reference TRBV2 and TRBJ2-1, is EPEVTQTPSHQVTQMGQEVILRCVPISNHLYFYWYRQILGQKVEFLVSFYNNEISEKSEIFDDQFSVERPDGSNFTLKIRSTKLEDSAMYFCASSGPGQPDNEQFFGPGTRLTVL.

Regarding this clonotype: A single base separates this from a much larger clone, so it may be a read error. The chain joins TRBV20-1 to TRBJ2-7, with D uncertain. This CDR3 has 11 residues. The germline V gene has CDR1 DFQATT and CDR2 SNEGSKA (reference sequence). Trimming cost V 2 bases and J 5 bases, with 7 bases left between them. The CDR3 sequence: CSARHYNEQYF. Written as DNA, the CDR3 is TGCAGTGCTAGACACTATAACGAGCAGTACTTC.